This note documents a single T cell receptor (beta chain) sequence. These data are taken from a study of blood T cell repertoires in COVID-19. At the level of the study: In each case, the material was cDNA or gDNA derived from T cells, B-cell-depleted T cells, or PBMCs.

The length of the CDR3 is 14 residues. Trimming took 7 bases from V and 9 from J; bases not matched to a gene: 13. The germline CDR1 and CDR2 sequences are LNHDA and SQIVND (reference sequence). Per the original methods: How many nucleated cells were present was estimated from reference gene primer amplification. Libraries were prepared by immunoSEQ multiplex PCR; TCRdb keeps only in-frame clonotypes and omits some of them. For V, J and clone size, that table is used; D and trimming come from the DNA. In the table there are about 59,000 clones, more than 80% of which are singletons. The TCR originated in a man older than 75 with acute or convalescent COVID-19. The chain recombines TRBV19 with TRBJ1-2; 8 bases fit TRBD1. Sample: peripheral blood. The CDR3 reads CASTTIGQGASYTF. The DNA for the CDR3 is TGTGCCAGTACCACAATCGGACAGGGCGCGAGCTACACCTTC.